The entry that follows covers one T cell receptor (beta chain) sequence. This clone was detected once. Its antigen specificity is not known. Per-nucleotide qualities are absent, and no much larger clonotype sits a single base away. From the germline V gene (reference sequence), CDR1 is LGHDT and CDR2 is YNNKEL. Inclusive of the bounding cysteine and phenylalanine, the CDR3 is 15 residues long. The DNA shown is the 45-base CDR3, in frame from base 1. V is trimmed back by 2 bases and J by 1 base, and the junction contains 3 bases that no gene match accounts for. This record belongs to a study of blood T cell repertoires in COVID-19 (TCRdb year 2020). Regarding the study in general: Collaborator samples came from the United States, Italy and Spain and covered acute and convalescent phases of COVID-19. A de-identified subject ID, COVID-19 status, age in years and sex were almost always included in the sample metadata. Where HLA class I and class II types were available, the types were taken from metadata supplied by the sample provider, not from assay-based typing. The material from the prospective study consisted of cDNA or gDNA derived from T cells, B-cell-depleted T cells, or PBMCs. The dataset comprised deeply sampled blood TCRbeta repertoires from subjects exposed to, actively infected with, or recovered from COVID-19. A freely available public database, intended as a resource for researchers studying the immune response to SARS-CoV-2, is where the repertoires were released. The samples were drawn from two sources: the first 160 participants of the ongoing ImmuneRACE study, and 1,000 to 1,500 subjects contributed by 6 global collaborators.

Participants in the prospective study were enrolled through a virtual design, were aged roughly 18 to 90 years, and lived in 20 to 30 United States geographic areas. Cohort assignment in the prospective study relied on participant-reported clinical history from a screening survey and a study questionnaire. Exposed participants had been in contact with someone with a PCR-confirmed or clinician-diagnosed COVID-19 case within 2 weeks of study entry. In the prospective study, whole blood, serum and a nasopharyngeal or oropharyngeal swab were collected from each participant by mobile phlebotomists. Over an approximately 2-month period, participants in the prospective study had the option of providing additional blood draws and questionnaires. Blood samples from the prospective study were shipped frozen or at room temperature prior to DNA extraction. General study outcomes and caveats: The amount of clinical and demographic metadata varied by source and participant and was provided uncurated.

The immunoSEQ Assay, a bias-controlled multiplex PCR, was used to amplify TCRbeta CDR3 regions from genomic DNA. The published analysis was carried out like this. The number of nucleated cells in each sample was estimated from the amplification of reference gene primers within the assay. To quantify the absolute abundance of each unique TCRbeta CDR3 rearrangement, sequence reads were collapsed and filtered. For each sample, productive Simpson clonality was calculated as the square root of Simpson's diversity index over productive rearrangements. TCRdb stores this immuneACCESS table with in-frame sequences only. Part of the clones is absent; in the studies checked, under half of the shortfall reflects unresolved V genes, and no reason is known for the rest. V, J and clone size were drawn from that table, and D and trimming were deduced from the DNA. In this sample the table shows 150,000 or so clones, around 87% of which occur a single time. The ten largest make up about 4% of the sample.

This clonotype was sampled from a woman in her thirties or forties who had been exposed to COVID-19. The sequenced sample consisted of PBMCs or T cells enriched from blood (not recorded which). The V gene is TRBV3-1 (or the pseudogene TRBV3-2) and the J gene is TRBJ2-7, with 9 junctional bases fitting TRBD2. The DNA is TGTGCCAGCAGCCAACCAGCGGGAGGTTCCTACGAGCAGTACTTC. This gives the protein CASSQPAGGSYEQYF.